This T cell receptor beta chain was retrieved from a study of T-cell memory formation after mild COVID-19 (dated by TCRdb to the early 2020s). Looking at the study overall: TCR sequence clusters from the two donors were found to be largely donor specific. In a couple of donors, T-cell clones that expanded and contracted after mild COVID-19 were followed by sequencing TCRalpha and TCRbeta repertoires longitudinally. The cohort was made up of two young adult volunteers, one female and one male, who were previously healthy.

The data were produced on an Illumina NovaSeq 6000. TCRalpha and TCRbeta cDNA libraries were constructed by 5'RACE with constant-segment primers, with sample barcodes and unique molecular identifiers being introduced. Trizol reagent was used to extract RNA from every sample. The libraries were amplified in two PCR steps, and the second step added a second sample barcode and Illumina TruSeq adapters. Sequencing of libraries was performed on an Illumina NovaSeq with 2 x 150 bp paired-end reads. In the paper's pipeline: Reads were demultiplexed and collapsed into UMI-guided consensus sequences with migec v1.2.7. Using mixcr v2.1.11, the UMI consensuses were aligned to TRA and TRB V and J templates and assembled into clonotypes. Clonotypes were classified as expanded or contracted when called significant by both edgeR and NoisET, with noise models trained on biological replicates. For edgeR calls, a false discovery rate-adjusted p below 0.01 and a log2 fold-change threshold of 1 were applied. As an exploratory analysis of dynamics, PCA with hierarchical clustering was applied to max-normalized trajectories of the 1000 most abundant clonotypes. Separately sequenced CD4+ and CD8+ repertoires were used to assign the CD4 or CD8 phenotype of responding clones. TCRdb handled the public reads itself, with Q25 trimming in fastp and clone calling in MiXCR, and kept productive beta chains. Identical CDR3 protein sequences are pooled into one entry, listed with their most common genes and DNA. Here the V and J calls rest on TCRdb's processing, not on the authors' analysis. This sample holds 550,000 to 650,000 distinct CDR3 sequences; 17% were observed only once. Roughly 7.7% of the sample is taken by the ten largest.

Ficoll-Paque density gradient centrifugation was used to isolate PBMCs. The investigation overall reported the following: SARS-CoV-2 specificity was not confirmed for the second-wave clones peaking on day 37. Clones that contracted from day 15 to 85 showed balanced CD4/CD8 phenotypes, whereas a second wave of clones that expanded from day 15 to 37 leaned towards CD4+. Only two mild cases were covered in the study, and larger cohorts including severe cases with pre-infection samples were considered necessary. Contracting CD4+ clones were located mainly in the CM and EM memory subsets, whereas CD8+ clones were found to be enriched in EMRA. Some responding clones were detected in pre-infection memory, which suggested that pre-existing cross-reactive memory T cells had joined the SARS-CoV-2 response.

On this clonotype: Its antigen remains undetermined. No per-base quality is available; no much larger clone lies one base away.

The CDR3 starts with the cysteine, ends with the phenylalanine, and has 14 residues. Left in the record is the CDR3 DNA by itself, 42 bases read in frame from the first base. The junction shows trimming of 4 bases on V and 3 bases on J, plus 13 bases between the germline ends. The germline V gene gives CDR1 as SGHDT and CDR2 as YYEEEE. The sequence was obtained from an adult woman who had mild COVID-19 (a few samples of this study predate the infection). The sample titles of this study are shuffled in the database, so cell type and time point are left out; the donor was told from shared clones. Sequenced sample: PBMCs or a T cell subset sorted from them (not recorded which). The sequence links TRBV5-6 to TRBJ1-1, with a weak D call of TRBD1 (5 bases match). In nucleotide form, the sequence is TGTGCCAGCAGCCTGGGACGGAGGGACACTGAAGCTTTCTTT. Its protein product is CASSLGRRDTEAFF.